These 27 T cell receptor beta chains were all obtained from the same sample, sequenced in a study of CD8 T cells in Susac syndrome. cDNA came from roughly 0.5 to 1 ug RNA primed by random hexamers. In TCRdb, the immunoSEQ multiplex PCR reads were re-called with MiXCR into one record per CDR3 protein. Here the sample spans hundreds of thousands of distinct CDR3 sequences, around 85% being singletons. What was sequenced was CD8+ T cells from PBMCs. The source of these receptors is a human donor with multiple sclerosis.

This clonotype was detected only a few times. V and J are TRBV6-5 and TRBJ1-1; 8 bases are a match to TRBD1. Germline values: CDR1 MNHEY, CDR2 SVGAGI. Unmatched junction bases numbered 5, after V lost 2 bases and J lost 0 bases. This CDR3 comprises 16 residues. CDR3 DNA sequence: TGTGCCAGCAGTTACGAGTCAGGGGGCTTGAACACTGAAGCTTTCTTT. Its protein is CASSYESGGLNTEAFF.

The V call is TRBV13, the J call TRBJ2-1; TRBD2 might be the D (7 bases). V was pared by 10 bases and J by 0 bases, with 16 bases between. CDR1 is PRHDT and CDR2 is FYEKMQ in the germline V gene (reference sequence). This CDR3 comprises 15 residues. Here the CDR3 reads CATGGGRSSYNEQFF. The CDR3 region has the DNA TGTGCCACTGGGGGGGGCAGGAGCTCCTACAATGAGCAGTTCTTC.

The chain couples TRBV6-1 to TRBJ1-5, with D possibly matching TRBD1 (5 bases). Germline V gives CDR1 MNHNS, CDR2 SASEGT. V lost 8 bases and J lost 6, with 11 bases in between. CDR3 length equals 12 residues. The CDR3 is CASRVGAQPQHF. The CDR3 bases are TGTGCCAGCCGCGTCGGGGCTCAGCCCCAGCATTTT.

The chain combines TRBV20-1 with TRBJ1-4; no definite D call. The CDR3 loop spans 15 amino acids. Trimming shortened V by 7 bases and J by 10 bases, and 25 bases separated the two germline ends. Germline CDR1 DFQATT, CDR2 SNEGSKA (reference sequence). The CDR3 DNA is TGCAGTGTCCCGGGAAGGGCTGGTGGCCGTGGAAAACTGTTTTTT. Translated, it gives CSVPGRAGGRGKLFF.

J is TRBJ1-2 and V is TRBV5-1; no reliable D call. The CDR3 has 14 amino acids. CDR1 SGHRS and CDR2 YFSETQ come from the germline V gene. V was trimmed by 0 bases and J by 4 bases, leaving 10 bases between them. CDR3 coding DNA: TGCGCCAGCAGCTTGGCCGGCCTCGGCTATGGCTACACCTTC. Translation gives CASSLAGLGYGYTF.

The V call is TRBV28, the J call TRBJ1-5, with D unresolved. V was clipped by 5 bases and J by 6 bases, with 11 bases between them. Germline V lookup: CDR1 MDHEN, CDR2 SYDVKM. This CDR3 comprises 13 residues. The CDR3 DNA is TGTGCCAGCAGTCTCCGGCCGGGTCAGCCCCAGCATTTT. It specifies CASSLRPGQPQHF.

The J gene is TRBJ1-4, the V gene TRBV4-1; D unresolved. Trimming stripped 5 bases from V and 5 bases from J, with 6 bases between. The CDR3 covers 12 residues. The germline gives CDR1 MGHRA, CDR2 YSYEKL. The DNA of the CDR3 is TGCGCCAGCAGCAGGGAAAATGAAAAACTGTTTTTT. Translated: CASSRENEKLFF.

This clonotype was observed a handful of times. The J gene is TRBJ2-7, the V gene TRBV19; D call uncertain. The ends were cut back, 9 bases at V and 3 bases at J, with 15 bases in the middle. CDR1 is LNHDA, CDR2 SQIVND, per germline (reference sequence). This CDR3 has 13 amino acids. The CDR3 DNA reads as TGTGCCAGCAGCGCCGGGCAGAGCTACGAGCAGTACTTC. It translates to CASSAGQSYEQYF.

This chain joins TRBV24-1 and TRBJ2-2; D is undetermined. V shed 3 bases and J shed 3 bases, with 10 bases lying between them. In germline, CDR1 is KGHDR, CDR2 SFDVKD. CDR3 size: 15 residues. CDR3 nucleotide sequence: TGTGCCACCAGTGATCCTGGGTTGGACACCGGGGAGCTGTTTTTT. Its translation is CATSDPGLDTGELFF.

The chain links TRBV12-3 or TRBV12-4 to TRBJ2-6, with D uncertain. The CDR3 length is 14 residues. Trimming pared 10 bases from V and 1 base from J, leaving 11 bases between. CDR3 bases: TGTGCCATCCCCCGAGCTTCTGGGGCCAACGTCCTGACTTTC. The encoded protein is CAIPRASGANVLTF.

The chain carries TRBV6-1 and TRBJ1-6; no reliable D call. Looked up from germline, CDR1 is MNHNS and CDR2 is SASEGT. The CDR3 totals 15 residues. V lost 6 bases and J 5 bases, leaving 14 bases between the germline ends. The CDR3 sequence: CASSLWVNDNSPLHF. CDR3 sequence (DNA): TGTGCCAGCAGCCTGTGGGTCAACGATAATTCACCCCTCCACTTT.

This chain joins TRBV4-1 and TRBJ1-1, with D possibly being TRBD1 (5 bases). CDR1 MGHRA and CDR2 YSYEKL come from the germline V gene. Trimming left V 5 bases short and J 6 bases short, with 19 bases between. The CDR3 runs to 15 residues. The CDR3 nucleotides read TGCGCCAGCAGCTCCCACGGCCGGGGCAGGCCTGAAGCTTTCTTT. It encodes CASSSHGRGRPEAFF.

The chain recombines TRBV10-3 with TRBJ2-3, with D possibly TRBD1 on 6 matching bases. The germline V and J ends were trimmed by 3 bases and 0 bases, with 22 bases remaining between them. The CDR3 is 19 amino acids. Germline V gene sequence: CDR1 ENHRY, CDR2 SYGVKD. CDR3 residues: CAISDYGQSRGLSTDTQYF. The CDR3 coding sequence is TGTGCCATCAGTGACTACGGACAGTCGAGGGGCCTTAGCACAGATACGCAGTATTTT.

The rearrangement uses TRBV7-2 and TRBJ2-5; no clear D gene. V shed 1 base and J shed 10 bases, with 10 bases lying between them. The germline CDR1 and CDR2 sequences are SGHTA and FQGNSA. The CDR3 is made up of 12 amino acids. The CDR3 loop reads CASSLGTWVQYF. The DNA of the CDR3 is TGTGCCAGCAGCTTAGGGACCTGGGTCCAGTACTTC.

V and J are TRBV11-2 and TRBJ2-7, with TRBD2 as a possible D gene (5 bases). CDR1 is SGHAT, CDR2 FQNNGV, per germline. Trimming removed 5 bases from V and 0 bases from J, with 11 bases in between. This CDR3 spans 14 amino acids. The DNA of the CDR3 is TGTGCCAGCAGCCGCCCGGGGATCTCCTACGAGCAGTACTTC. It is translated as CASSRPGISYEQYF.

The chain employs TRBV19 and TRBJ1-5; 11 bases are a match to TRBD1. V lost 8 bases to trimming and J lost 7 bases; unmatched junction nucleotides: 4. Germline CDR1 LNHDA, CDR2 SQIVND (reference sequence). The CDR3 spans 13 residues. The CDR3 loop is CASGTGGGQPQHF. The DNA of the CDR3 is TGTGCCAGTGGGACAGGGGGGGGACAGCCCCAGCATTTT.

The chain joins TRBV25-1 to TRBJ2-5; D is unresolved. CDR1 and CDR2 (germline): MGHDK, SYGVNS. The V end lost 10 bases, the J end lost 1 base, and 16 bases lay between the germline ends. The CDR3 covers 14 residues. The CDR3 DNA sequence: TGTGCCACCTCCGCCTGGGATGGCCAAGAGACCCAGTACTTC. Its translation is CATSAWDGQETQYF.

This chain joins TRBV27 and TRBJ2-6, with D maybe TRBD1 (5 bases). Trimming cost V 6 bases and J 4 bases, with 13 bases left between them. Looked up from germline, CDR1 is MNHEY and CDR2 is SMNVEV (reference sequence). The CDR3 consists of 15 residues. CDR3 in DNA: TGTGCCAGCAGGACCACAGGTTGGGGGGCCAACGTCCTGACTTTC. Translated, it gives CASRTTGWGANVLTF.

The rearrangement links TRBV4-1 to TRBJ2-7, with D perhaps being TRBD1 or TRBD2 (5 bases each). Trimming cost V 4 bases and J 4 bases, with 23 bases left between them. This CDR3 has 17 residues. CDR1 is MGHRA, CDR2 YSYEKL, per germline. In nucleotides, the CDR3 is TGCGCCAGCAGCCCCCGAGCCCGGGGCACACGCGAGTACGAGCAGTACTTC. Its translation: CASSPRARGTREYEQYF.

This clonotype was counted a single time. V and J are TRBV9 and TRBJ2-7, with no clear D. The length of the CDR3 is 13 residues. Germline CDR1 SGDLS, CDR2 YYNGEE. V lost 3 bases and J 3 bases, leaving 10 bases between the germline ends. This chain's CDR3 is CASSGALGYEQYF. The CDR3, as DNA: TGTGCCAGCAGCGGGGCCCTTGGCTACGAGCAGTACTTC.

The chain couples TRBV14 to TRBJ2-7; D is possibly TRBD1 (5 bases). This CDR3 has 13 residues. V lost 5 bases, J lost 1 base, and 9 bases lay in between. The germline V gene encodes CDR1 SGHDN and CDR2 FVKESK. The CDR3 coding sequence is TGTGCCAGCAGCAGTCGACAGTCCTACGAGCAGTACTTC. Its translation: CASSSRQSYEQYF.

The rearrangement uses TRBV20-1 and TRBJ2-1; 7 nucleotides align to TRBD2. V was pared by 1 base and J by 6 bases, with 12 bases of the junction left unmatched. Germline V gives CDR1 DFQATT, CDR2 SNEGSKA (reference sequence). This CDR3 is built from 16 residues. This CDR3 reads CSARVPSGVTLNEQFF. In DNA form, the CDR3 reads TGCAGTGCTAGAGTGCCTAGCGGCGTTACACTCAATGAGCAGTTCTTC.

The rearrangement links TRBV27 to TRBJ2-2; D is possibly TRBD1 (5 bases). The CDR3 is 15 residues long. V was shortened by 7 bases and J by 2 bases, with 14 bases between the two germline ends. CDR1 and CDR2 from the germline V gene are MNHEY and SMNVEV (reference sequence). In DNA, the CDR3 is TGTGCCAGCAAGGAACAGGCCCTTAACACCGGGGAGCTGTTTTTT. This codes for CASKEQALNTGELFF.

V is TRBV11-2 and J is TRBJ1-6; D perhaps matches TRBD1 (5 bases). Trimming pared 4 bases from V and 11 bases from J, leaving 9 bases between. Per germline, CDR1 SGHAT and CDR2 FQNNGV. The length of the CDR3 is 12 residues. DNA for the CDR3: TGTGCCAGCAGCTCGGACACGGCACCCCTCCACTTT. Protein: CASSSDTAPLHF.

The chain has TRBV29-1 and TRBJ1-1; no clear D. This CDR3 region has 12 residues. Germline V gene data show CDR1 as SQVTM and CDR2 as ANQGSEA. Trimming took off 3 bases at V and 3 bases at J, with 8 bases between the two ends. The CDR3 nucleotides are TGCAGCGTTGAGTATTCGGACACTGAAGCTTTCTTT. Amino acid sequence: CSVEYSDTEAFF.

This chain links TRBV7-8 with TRBJ2-3; 9 bases agree with TRBD1. CDR3 size: 18 residues. Germline CDR1 SGHVS, CDR2 FQNEAQ. J was trimmed by 2 bases and V by 3 bases; bases with no gene match: 12. The CDR3 nucleotides read TGTGCCAGCAGCTTGGCCCAAACCGGGACAGGGATCACAGATACGCAGTATTTT. Translating gives CASSLAQTGTGITDTQYF.

The chain employs TRBV19 and TRBJ2-5; a possible D gene is TRBD1 (6 bases). Per germline, CDR1 LNHDA and CDR2 SQIVND (reference sequence). This CDR3 is 15 amino acids long. The V end was cut by 4 bases, the J end by 5 bases, with 17 bases between. The chain's CDR3 is CASSSSIAGAETQYF. The CDR3 DNA sequence: TGTGCCAGTAGTAGTTCCATCGCAGGGGCCGAGACCCAGTACTTC.